The 13 T cell receptor beta chains listed next were all sequenced from one sample in a study of cytomegalovirus exposure and HLA in healthy donors. Researchers ran the PCR with 60 Vbeta and 13 Jbeta primers. Clones were sequenced by immunoSEQ multiplex PCR, and TCRdb holds only the in-frame ones, with some missing. Found here are approximately 160,000 clones, approximately 80% of them singletons; the top ten hold approximately 5.7%. Specimen: PBMCs. Source of these receptors: a man aged 30 to 39 in good health and CMV-seropositive.

The DNA for the CDR3 is TGTGCCAGCAGTTTTACAGTCAGCTCTGGGGCCAACGTCCTGACTTTC. Translated: CASSFTVSSGANVLTF. The gene calls are TRBV27 and TRBJ2-6, with no clear D. Germline V gives CDR1 MNHEY, CDR2 SMNVEV (reference sequence). CDR3 length equals 16 residues. Trimming removed 3 bases at V and 0 bases at J, with 9 bases between.

This clone was picked up a small number of times. The V gene is TRBV28, the J gene TRBJ2-6, with a tentative D call TRBD2 (7 bases). The ends were cut back, 7 bases at V and 0 bases at J, with 13 bases in the middle. The CDR3 loop spans 16 amino acids. The V gene's germline CDR1 is MDHEN and CDR2 SYDVKM. The CDR3 region has the DNA TGTGCCAGCATTACCGGGGGGCCCTCTGGGGCCAACGTCCTGACTTTC. Translated: CASITGGPSGANVLTF.

This clone has a single count. This rearrangement joins TRBV9 to TRBJ2-7; a possible D gene is TRBD2 (6 bases). Germline V gives CDR1 SGDLS, CDR2 YYNGEE. The CDR3 is made up of 14 amino acids. Trimming removed 4 bases from V and 3 bases from J, with 14 bases in between. The CDR3 sequence: CASSLGGLNYEQYF. CDR3 coding DNA: TGTGCCAGCAGCTTGGGAGGACTAAACTACGAGCAGTACTTC.

The CDR3 nucleotides are TGTGCCAGCAGTTTGGATCCGCGGGAAGGAAATGAGCAGTTCTTC. Its protein product is CASSLDPREGNEQFF. The chain carries TRBV28 and TRBJ2-1; D is possibly TRBD2 (6 bases). The CDR3 is 15 amino acids. Trimming took 3 bases from V and 7 from J, leaving 16 bases between them. Germline CDR1 reads MDHEN; CDR2 reads SYDVKM.

This clone was picked up one time. The V gene is TRBV25-1, the J gene TRBJ1-1; D might be TRBD1 (5 bases). This CDR3 has 13 amino acids. Germline V gives CDR1 MGHDK, CDR2 SYGVNS. Trimming left V 4 bases short and J 0 bases short, with 6 bases between. The DNA for the CDR3 is TGTGCCAGCAGTGGGGGGGTGAACACTGAAGCTTTCTTT. Translated: CASSGGVNTEAFF.

The V call is TRBV6-5, the J call TRBJ1-1; 7 bases are shared with TRBD1. CDR1 is MNHEY, CDR2 SVGAGI, per germline. J gave up 3 bases and V 5 bases, and 6 bases lay outside the gene matches. CDR3 size: 14 residues. In DNA form, the CDR3 reads TGTGCCAGCAGTAATGACAGGGCTGACACTGAAGCTTTCTTT. Its translation is CASSNDRADTEAFF.

V is TRBV30 and J is TRBJ1-1; D not resolved. Trimming removed 3 bases at V and 5 bases at J, with 10 bases between. Per the germline V gene, CDR1 is GTSNPN and CDR2 is SVGIG (reference sequence). The CDR3 spans 12 residues. The CDR3 DNA follows: TGTGCCTGGAGCGAAAGAACAACTGAAGCTTTCTTT. It is translated as CAWSERTTEAFF.

The chain carries TRBV5-4 and TRBJ2-1; 7 nucleotides match TRBD2. The V and J ends lost 2 bases and 0 bases, in that order; junction bases with no gene match: 8. The CDR3 is 17 amino acids. Germline-derived CDR1 and CDR2 are SGHNT and YYREEE (reference sequence). The CDR3 sequence is CASSLGSGRSSYNEQFF. The CDR3 DNA is TGTGCCAGCAGCTTAGGATCCGGGAGGAGCTCCTACAATGAGCAGTTCTTC.

This chain connects TRBV5-1 to TRBJ1-4; D is uncertain. The length of the CDR3 is 16 residues. CDR1 SGHRS and CDR2 YFSETQ come from the germline V gene. Trimming cost V 4 bases and J 0 bases, with 13 bases left between them. CDR3 residues: CASSPEGIATNEKLFF. The CDR3 region has the DNA TGCGCCAGCAGCCCCGAGGGAATTGCAACTAATGAAAAACTGTTTTTT.

The chain joins TRBV30 to TRBJ1-6, with D unclear. V lost 3 bases and J lost 7, with 10 bases in between. The CDR3 spans 13 residues. Germline V gene lookup returns CDR1 GTSNPN and CDR2 SVGIG (reference sequence). The CDR3 DNA reads TGTGCCTGGAGGGGCGATTCGAATTCACCCCTCCACTTT. Its translation is CAWRGDSNSPLHF.

The chain has TRBV19 and TRBJ1-1, with D tentatively TRBD1 (6 bases). The V gene's germline CDR1 is LNHDA and CDR2 SQIVND (reference sequence). V was clipped by 5 bases and J by 4 bases, with 14 bases between them. CDR3 length: 14 residues. CDR3 bases: TGTGCCAGTAGTGTCGGGGGGCTGATCACTGAAGCTTTCTTT. It is translated as CASSVGGLITEAFF.

Here the CDR3 DNA reads TGTGCCAGCAGACTAGCGGGGGGGCCCGGAAACATTCAGTACTTC. Protein sequence: CASRLAGGPGNIQYF. The rearrangement uses TRBV28 and TRBJ2-4; 13 bases fit TRBD2. Germline lookup yields CDR1 MDHEN and CDR2 SYDVKM. After removal of 6 bases from V and 6 bases from J, the junction contained 5 bases not matched to a gene. CDR3 length: 15 amino acids.

The chain links TRBV5-1 to TRBJ2-4; tentatively, D is TRBD1 (5 bases). Trimming stripped 2 bases from V and 1 base from J, with 7 bases between. The CDR3 runs 14 residues. Germline V gene data show CDR1 as SGHRS and CDR2 as YFSETQ. Written as DNA, the CDR3 is TGCGCCAGCAGCTTTGCAGGGGCCAAAAACATTCAGTACTTC. Amino acids: CASSFAGAKNIQYF.